Listed here is a single T cell receptor (beta chain). Its cognate antigen is unknown. Primers for the PCR totalled 60 Vbeta and 13 Jbeta. TCRdb keeps only in-frame clones here, not all; method: immunoSEQ multiplex PCR. The table has 95,000 to 150,000 clones, roughly three fifths seen once; the top ten hold 1.5%. V was pared by 7 bases and J by 0 bases, with 11 bases of the junction left unmatched. This CDR3 is built from 16 residues. CDR1 and CDR2 from the germline V gene are MNHNY and SVGAGI (reference sequence). This sample is part of a study of cytomegalovirus exposure and HLA in healthy donors. General observations from the study: Rare TCR sequences predominated, though certain public TCRs were found in many donors. Some 150 TCR beta chains were listed as cytomegalovirus-associated. With later analysis, a missense DCLRE1C variant became linked to TCR beta V- and J-gene trimming. With DRB1 most and HLA-C fewest, TCR association rates differed between HLA loci in a later analysis.

This TCR derives from a man between 18 and 35 years old in good health and CMV-seronegative. The chain uses TRBV6-6 and TRBJ2-7; 8 bases line up with TRBD1. The material sequenced was PBMCs. This CDR3 is CASTARGTGSSYEQYF. The CDR3 DNA reads TGTGCCAGCACCGCCCGAGGGACAGGAAGCTCCTACGAGCAGTACTTC.